The rows below give T cell receptor beta chains drawn from one sample of a study of technical replicates of blood from a handful of donors. Clones were read by immunoSEQ multiplex PCR, and TCRdb kept only the in-frame ones, dropping some. The sample has about 79,000 clones; 85% to 95% are singletons. Sequences were obtained from T cells isolated from PBMCs. The origin of the receptors is a human donor in good health. Both conserved end residues are part of each CDR3. Each record gives: clone size, D gene, J gene, V gene, CDR3 protein, CDR3 DNA. A D gene is named only where the DNA matches it firmly. Only some rows state a clone size, as once, few, many or a class for expanded clones.

abundance: NA; d_gene: NA; j_gene: TRBJ1-4; v_gene: TRBV2; CDR3aa: CASILAEKLFF; CDR3nt: TGTGCCAGCATCTTGGCTGAAAAACTGTTTTTT
abundance: NA; d_gene: TRBD1; j_gene: TRBJ1-6; v_gene: TRBV5-1; CDR3aa: CASSLGTGDSSPLHF; CDR3nt: TGCGCCAGCAGCTTGGGGACAGGGGATTCTTCACCCCTCCACTTT
abundance: NA; d_gene: TRBD1; j_gene: TRBJ1-1; v_gene: TRBV6-1; CDR3aa: CASSGYRGKGTEAFF; CDR3nt: TGTGCCAGCAGTGGATACAGGGGGAAGGGGACTGAAGCTTTCTTT
abundance: NA; d_gene: TRBD2; j_gene: TRBJ2-3; v_gene: TRBV2; CDR3aa: CASSEWTSGGPQLGPDTQYF; CDR3nt: TGTGCCAGCAGTGAATGGACTAGCGGGGGGCCTCAACTGGGACCAGATACGCAGTATTTT
abundance: NA; d_gene: NA; j_gene: TRBJ2-3; v_gene: TRBV6-1; CDR3aa: CASSGLEEKPSTDTQYF; CDR3nt: TGTGCCAGCAGTGGGTTGGAGGAGAAACCTAGCACAGATACGCAGTATTTT
abundance: NA; d_gene: NA; j_gene: TRBJ1-4; v_gene: TRBV6-5; CDR3aa: CASSYRQLGYEKLFF; CDR3nt: TGTGCCAGCAGTTACCGACAGTTGGGGTACGAAAAACTGTTTTTT
abundance: once; d_gene: TRBD1; j_gene: TRBJ1-4; v_gene: TRBV5-5; CDR3aa: CASSAGTGGREKLFF; CDR3nt: TGTGCCAGCAGCGCCGGGACAGGGGGACGGGAAAAACTGTTTTTT
abundance: NA; d_gene: NA; j_gene: TRBJ1-2; v_gene: TRBV11-2; CDR3aa: CASSPGYGYTF; CDR3nt: TGTGCCAGCAGCCCCGGCTATGGCTACACCTTC
abundance: NA; d_gene: NA; j_gene: TRBJ2-7; v_gene: TRBV6-5; CDR3aa: CASGRGYEQYF; CDR3nt: TGTGCCAGCGGAAGGGGTTACGAGCAGTACTTC
abundance: NA; d_gene: NA; j_gene: TRBJ1-5; v_gene: TRBV2; CDR3aa: CASSSGHSDQPQHF; CDR3nt: TGTGCCAGCAGTTCGGGACATTCGGATCAGCCCCAGCATTTT
abundance: once; d_gene: NA; j_gene: TRBJ1-2; v_gene: TRBV25-1; CDR3aa: CASSSTQGNYGYTF; CDR3nt: TGTGCCAGCAGTTCGACCCAGGGGAACTATGGCTACACCTTC
abundance: NA; d_gene: TRBD2; j_gene: TRBJ2-1; v_gene: TRBV4-1; CDR3aa: CASSQAGLAGGPVNHNEQFF; CDR3nt: TGCGCCAGCAGCCAAGCCGGACTAGCGGGAGGGCCCGTCAACCACAATGAGCAGTTCTTC
abundance: NA; d_gene: TRBD1; j_gene: TRBJ1-5; v_gene: TRBV30; CDR3aa: CAWSGFSPGTGFQPQHF; CDR3nt: TGTGCCTGGAGCGGTTTTAGCCCAGGGACAGGGTTTCAGCCCCAGCATTTT
abundance: few; d_gene: NA; j_gene: TRBJ1-1; v_gene: TRBV7-9; CDR3aa: CASSPSGGGTEAFF; CDR3nt: TGTGCCAGCAGCCCGTCGGGGGGCGGCACTGAAGCTTTCTTT
abundance: NA; d_gene: NA; j_gene: TRBJ2-3; v_gene: TRBV19; CDR3aa: CASKPGGDTQYF; CDR3nt: TGTGCCAGCAAACCTGGGGGGGATACGCAGTATTTT
abundance: NA; d_gene: TRBD2; j_gene: TRBJ2-7; v_gene: TRBV4-1; CDR3aa: CASSQVDREGLDEQYF; CDR3nt: TGCGCCAGCAGCCAAGTTGATCGGGAGGGCCTCGACGAGCAGTACTTC
abundance: NA; d_gene: TRBD1; j_gene: TRBJ2-7; v_gene: TRBV7-2; CDR3aa: CASSARTGPYEQYF; CDR3nt: TGTGCCAGCAGCGCGCGGACAGGACCCTACGAGCAGTACTTC
abundance: NA; d_gene: NA; j_gene: TRBJ1-5; v_gene: TRBV5-5; CDR3aa: CASSLQDWGGAPQHF; CDR3nt: TGTGCCAGCAGCTTGCAGGATTGGGGGGGTGCGCCCCAGCATTTT
abundance: NA; d_gene: NA; j_gene: TRBJ2-4; v_gene: TRBV15; CDR3aa: CATSSPSSDIQYF; CDR3nt: TGTGCCACCAGCAGCCCCTCAAGCGACATTCAGTACTTC
abundance: NA; d_gene: NA; j_gene: TRBJ1-2; v_gene: TRBV6-5; CDR3aa: CASSYSLPGVGGGYTF; CDR3nt: TGTGCCAGCAGTTACTCGTTGCCAGGGGTCGGCGGAGGCTACACCTTC
abundance: NA; d_gene: TRBD1; j_gene: TRBJ1-5; v_gene: TRBV7-2; CDR3aa: CASSHRQGDQPQHF; CDR3nt: TGTGCCAGCAGCCACCGACAGGGTGATCAGCCCCAGCATTTT
abundance: NA; d_gene: NA; j_gene: TRBJ1-5; v_gene: TRBV9; CDR3aa: CASSVGPQPQPQHF; CDR3nt: TGTGCCAGCAGCGTAGGGCCACAGCCGCAGCCCCAGCATTTT
abundance: NA; d_gene: TRBD1; j_gene: TRBJ1-2; v_gene: TRBV5-4; CDR3aa: CASKTPDRAYGYTF; CDR3nt: TGTGCCAGCAAGACCCCGGACAGGGCTTATGGCTACACCTTC
abundance: NA; d_gene: NA; j_gene: TRBJ1-5; v_gene: TRBV2; CDR3aa: CASSGGTRGSNQPQHF; CDR3nt: TGTGCCAGCAGTGGGGGGACCCGGGGGAGCAATCAGCCCCAGCATTTT
abundance: NA; d_gene: TRBD2; j_gene: TRBJ2-7; v_gene: TRBV27; CDR3aa: CASSFSTSGSDEQYF; CDR3nt: TGTGCCAGCAGTTTCTCGACTAGCGGGAGCGACGAGCAGTACTTC
abundance: NA; d_gene: NA; j_gene: TRBJ1-1; v_gene: TRBV19; CDR3aa: CASRKEQEGRDEAFF; CDR3nt: TGTGCCAGTAGAAAAGAGCAGGAGGGGCGGGATGAAGCTTTCTTT
abundance: NA; d_gene: NA; j_gene: TRBJ2-5; v_gene: TRBV6-1; CDR3aa: CASSELQTLQETQYF; CDR3nt: TGTGCCAGCAGTGAACTACAGACCTTACAAGAGACCCAGTACTTC
abundance: NA; d_gene: NA; j_gene: TRBJ1-1; v_gene: TRBV27; CDR3aa: CASSLISGDAEAFF; CDR3nt: TGTGCCAGCAGTTTAATCTCAGGGGACGCTGAAGCTTTCTTT
abundance: NA; d_gene: TRBD1; j_gene: TRBJ2-1; v_gene: TRBV29-1; CDR3aa: CSVPRQGAGLLDEQFF; CDR3nt: TGCAGCGTACCCAGGCAGGGGGCGGGGTTGTTGGATGAGCAGTTCTTC
abundance: NA; d_gene: TRBD1; j_gene: TRBJ2-7; v_gene: TRBV28; CDR3aa: CASSSGGSSSYEQYF; CDR3nt: TGTGCCAGCAGCTCAGGGGGCTCCAGCTCCTACGAGCAGTACTTC
abundance: once; d_gene: NA; j_gene: TRBJ2-2; v_gene: TRBV5-1; CDR3aa: CASSLEGLRIANTGELFF; CDR3nt: TGCGCCAGCAGCTTGGAGGGACTCCGAATCGCGAACACCGGGGAGCTGTTTTTT
abundance: NA; d_gene: TRBD1; j_gene: TRBJ1-6; v_gene: TRBV30; CDR3aa: CAWTARTGLNSPLHF; CDR3nt: TGTGCCTGGACTGCCCGGACAGGGCTTAATTCACCCCTCCACTTT
abundance: NA; d_gene: NA; j_gene: TRBJ2-2; v_gene: TRBV29-1; CDR3aa: CSVPGLPNTGELFF; CDR3nt: TGCAGCGTCCCGGGACTCCCGAACACCGGGGAGCTGTTTTTT
abundance: once; d_gene: TRBD1; j_gene: TRBJ2-7; v_gene: TRBV4-1; CDR3aa: CASRPGPGGYEQYF; CDR3nt: TGCGCCAGCAGGCCAGGACCAGGGGGCTACGAGCAGTACTTC
abundance: NA; d_gene: TRBD1; j_gene: TRBJ2-3; v_gene: TRBV4-1; CDR3aa: CASSHPKQGTPTDTQYF; CDR3nt: TGCGCCAGCAGCCACCCTAAACAGGGGACCCCCACAGATACGCAGTATTTT
abundance: NA; d_gene: TRBD1; j_gene: TRBJ1-5; v_gene: TRBV5-1; CDR3aa: CASSLGTGPDQPQHF; CDR3nt: TGCGCCAGCAGCTTAGGGACAGGGCCAGATCAGCCCCAGCATTTT
abundance: NA; d_gene: TRBD2; j_gene: TRBJ2-1; v_gene: TRBV6-5; CDR3aa: CASSYLREGVGEQFF; CDR3nt: TGTGCCAGCAGTTACCTGCGGGAGGGGGTGGGTGAGCAGTTCTTC
abundance: NA; d_gene: TRBD1; j_gene: TRBJ2-7; v_gene: TRBV27; CDR3aa: CASTPGQVPHEQYF; CDR3nt: TGTGCCAGCACCCCTGGACAGGTCCCTCACGAGCAGTACTTC
abundance: NA; d_gene: TRBD1; j_gene: TRBJ2-3; v_gene: TRBV7-2; CDR3aa: CASSTKTGTPYF; CDR3nt: TGTGCCAGCAGCACTAAGACAGGGACGCCGTATTTT
abundance: NA; d_gene: TRBD2; j_gene: TRBJ2-2; v_gene: TRBV5-1; CDR3aa: CASSGLAGGKTGELFF; CDR3nt: TGCGCCAGCAGCGGATTAGCGGGGGGGAAAACCGGGGAGCTGTTTTTT
abundance: NA; d_gene: NA; j_gene: TRBJ2-7; v_gene: TRBV6-1; CDR3aa: CASSEGSGLTEQYF; CDR3nt: TGTGCCAGCAGTGAAGGGTCGGGATTAACCGAGCAGTACTTC
abundance: NA; d_gene: TRBD1; j_gene: TRBJ2-5; v_gene: TRBV6-6; CDR3aa: CASSSTGRLYQETQYF; CDR3nt: TGTGCCAGCAGTTCGACAGGGCGATTGTACCAAGAGACCCAGTACTTC
abundance: NA; d_gene: NA; j_gene: TRBJ2-2; v_gene: TRBV2; CDR3aa: CASSGPPGLNTGELFF; CDR3nt: TGTGCCAGCAGTGGACCCCCGGGACTCAACACCGGGGAGCTGTTTTTT
abundance: NA; d_gene: TRBD1; j_gene: TRBJ2-5; v_gene: TRBV7-9; CDR3aa: CASSFEDRVEETQYF; CDR3nt: TGTGCCAGCAGCTTTGAGGACAGGGTGGAAGAGACCCAGTACTTC
abundance: NA; d_gene: NA; j_gene: TRBJ2-7; v_gene: TRBV28; CDR3aa: CASRQGRYEQYF; CDR3nt: TGTGCCAGCAGGCAGGGGCGGTACGAGCAGTACTTC